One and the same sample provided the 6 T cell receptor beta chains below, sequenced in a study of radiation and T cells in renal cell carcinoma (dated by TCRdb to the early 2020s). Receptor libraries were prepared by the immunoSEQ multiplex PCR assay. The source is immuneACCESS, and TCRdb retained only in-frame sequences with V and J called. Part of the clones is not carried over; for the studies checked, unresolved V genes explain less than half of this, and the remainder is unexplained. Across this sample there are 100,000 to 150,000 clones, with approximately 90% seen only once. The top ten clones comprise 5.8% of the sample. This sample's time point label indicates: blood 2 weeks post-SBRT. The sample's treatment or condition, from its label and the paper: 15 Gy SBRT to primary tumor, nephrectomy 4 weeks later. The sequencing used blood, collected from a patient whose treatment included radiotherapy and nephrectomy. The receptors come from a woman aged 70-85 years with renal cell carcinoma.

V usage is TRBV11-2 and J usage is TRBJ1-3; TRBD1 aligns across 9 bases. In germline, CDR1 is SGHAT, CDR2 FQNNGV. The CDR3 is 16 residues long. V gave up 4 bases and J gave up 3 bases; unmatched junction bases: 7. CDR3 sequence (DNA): TGTGCCAGCAGCTCACAGGGGGCGGCATATGGAAACACCATATATTTT. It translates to CASSSQGAAYGNTIYF.

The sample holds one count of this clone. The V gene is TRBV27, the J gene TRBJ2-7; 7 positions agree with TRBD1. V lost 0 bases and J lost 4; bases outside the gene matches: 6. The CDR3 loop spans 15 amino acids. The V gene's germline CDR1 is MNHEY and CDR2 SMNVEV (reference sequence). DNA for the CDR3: TGTGCCAGCAGTTTATCGGCAGGGGGTAGATACGAGCAGTACTTC. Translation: CASSLSAGGRYEQYF.

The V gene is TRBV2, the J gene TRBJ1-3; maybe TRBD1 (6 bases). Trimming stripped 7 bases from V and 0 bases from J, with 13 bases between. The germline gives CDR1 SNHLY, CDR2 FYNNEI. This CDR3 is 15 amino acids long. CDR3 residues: CASTADSFSGNTIYF. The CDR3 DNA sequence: TGTGCCAGCACCGCGGACAGTTTCTCTGGAAACACCATATATTTT.

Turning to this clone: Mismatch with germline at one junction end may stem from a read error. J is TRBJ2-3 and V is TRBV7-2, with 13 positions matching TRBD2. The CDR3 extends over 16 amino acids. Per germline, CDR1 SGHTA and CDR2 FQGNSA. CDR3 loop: CANSLLAGGSTDTQYF. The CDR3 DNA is TGTGCCAACAGCTTACTAGCGGGGGGGTCCACAGATACGCAGTATTTT.

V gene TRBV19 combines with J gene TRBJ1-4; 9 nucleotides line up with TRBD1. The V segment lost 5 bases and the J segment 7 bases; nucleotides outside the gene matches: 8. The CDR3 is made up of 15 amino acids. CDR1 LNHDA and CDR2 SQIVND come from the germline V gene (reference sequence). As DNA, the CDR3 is TGTGCCAGTAGTCCTTCGACAGGGGGAAGTGAAAAACTGTTTTTT. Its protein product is CASSPSTGGSEKLFF.

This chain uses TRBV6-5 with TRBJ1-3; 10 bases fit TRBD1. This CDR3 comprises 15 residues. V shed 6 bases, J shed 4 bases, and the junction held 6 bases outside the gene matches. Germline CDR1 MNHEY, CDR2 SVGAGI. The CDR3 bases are TGTGCCAGCAGGGCGACAGGGGGCGCCGGAAACACCATATATTTT. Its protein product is CASRATGGAGNTIYF.